This TCR beta chain was recovered during a study of breast tumors, draining lymph nodes, adjacent tissues (dated by TCRdb to the mid-2010s). Background on the whole study: In breast cancer patients, the study compared the TCR beta repertoires of tumor, adjacent nontumor tissue and axillary lymph nodes. The study aimed to assess the relationships and possible T-cell exchange between tumor, surrounding tissue and draining lymph node repertoires in human breast cancer. What the research found in general, with its limitations: The similarity between tumor and nontumor tissue repertoires was significantly greater in luminal-like breast cancer than in basal-like breast cancer. A scenario in which most tumor T cells derive from the lymph node and then expand within tumor tissue was judged to be consistent with the data. The conclusion that tumor T cells originate in lymph nodes was framed as consistent with a hypothesis rather than directly demonstrated. Tumor T-cell repertoires showed less diversity than lymph node repertoires and more diversity than nontumor tissue repertoires, and tumor T-cell repertoires showed preferential V and J gene usage.

This clonotype occurred many times. There is no known antigen for this receptor. No much larger clonotype is one base removed from it; base qualities were not supplied. The lymph node samples were taken from the axillary draining lymph nodes of breast cancer patients. This sample was sequenced with an Illumina HiSeq 2000. TCR beta chain libraries were generated through multiplex PCR amplification. The amplified TCR beta chain products were analyzed by high-throughput sequencing. Clones were called with MiXCR by TCRdb after fastp trimmed the public reads at Q25, and only in-frame beta chains were retained. When rows share a CDR3 protein, they turn into one entry using the most common DNA and genes. Recorded for this sample are roughly 110,000 distinct CDR3 sequences; around 30% of them occurred a single time. Around 6% of the sample is taken by the ten largest. From its cysteine to its phenylalanine, the CDR3 spans 11 amino acids. The retained sequence is limited to the CDR3, 33 bases, with the frame set at the first base. A distance of 10 bases separates the germline ends of V and J, which lose 6 bases and 7 bases respectively. The germline V gene (reference sequence) provides CDR1 DFQATT and CDR2 SNEGSKA.

Material: axillary lymph node tissue. The sequence came from a female donor with breast cancer. Some clones in this sample may be carry-over from other donors' samples. This chain is built from TRBV20-1 and TRBJ2-1, with no reliable assignment of the D segment. Read as DNA, the sequence is TGCAGTGCCCCCGGGCGGAATGAGCAGTTCTTC. The translation is CSAPGRNEQFF.